One sample yielded the 9 T cell receptor beta chains listed below, sequenced in a study of cytomegalovirus exposure and HLA in healthy donors. The study ran its PCR with 60 Vbeta and 13 Jbeta primers. Sequencing was performed with immunoSEQ multiplex PCR; in TCRdb, only in-frame clones are kept and a portion is missing. The sample records almost 200,000 clones, 65% to 80% being singletons. Sequenced material: PBMCs. The receptors were sampled from a woman aged 25 to 39 in good health and CMV-seropositive.

V and J are TRBV4-1 and TRBJ2-7; the match to TRBD1 covers 8 bases. V gave up 5 bases and J gave up 3 bases; unmatched junction bases: 3. CDR3 size: 13 residues. From germline, CDR1 is MGHRA and CDR2 YSYEKL. As DNA, the CDR3 is TGCGCCAGCAGCTCAGACAGGGGCTACGAGCAGTACTTC. This encodes CASSSDRGYEQYF.

The gene calls are TRBV11-2 and TRBJ2-3; 12 nucleotides line up with TRBD2. Germline values: CDR1 SGHAT, CDR2 FQNNGV. The CDR3 has 15 amino acids. V gave up 5 bases and J gave up 6 bases; unmatched junction bases: 6. CDR3 sequence reads: CASSHRLAGADTQYF. As DNA, the CDR3 is TGTGCCAGCAGCCACCGACTAGCGGGAGCCGATACGCAGTATTTT.

The chain has TRBV7-2 and TRBJ2-7; D is unresolved. The CDR3 length is 13 residues. Trimming left V 5 bases short and J 0 bases short, with 8 bases between. CDR1 and CDR2 from the germline V gene are SGHTA and FQGNSA. CDR3 sequence reads: CASSLSLSYEQYF. DNA of the CDR3: TGTGCCAGCAGCCTTAGCCTCTCCTACGAGCAGTACTTC.

This sequence joins TRBV18 and TRBJ1-6; the D gene is possibly TRBD1 (6 bases). The CDR3 length is 16 residues. Deletions cut 6 bases from V and 3 bases from J, with 15 bases between. In germline, CDR1 is KGHSH, CDR2 LQKENI. This CDR3 is CASSVTIGGYNSPLHF. CDR3 DNA: TGTGCCAGCTCCGTCACCATAGGGGGCTATAATTCACCCCTCCACTTT. The variable domain in full, with the rest retrieved from reference TRBV18 and TRBJ1-6, is NAGVMQNPRHLVRRRGQEARLRCSPMKGHSHVYWYRQLPEEGLKFMVYLQKENIIDESGMPKERFSAEFPKEGPSILRIQQVVRGDSAAYFCASSVTIGGYNSPLHFGNGTRLTVT.

This clone occurred a few times. The V gene is TRBV9, the J gene TRBJ2-3; TRBD1 might be the D (6 bases). Trimming shortened V by 0 bases and J by 5 bases, and 10 bases separated the two germline ends. Germline loops: CDR1 SGDLS, CDR2 YYNGEE. The CDR3 is made up of 14 amino acids. DNA of the CDR3: TGTGCCAGCAGCGTAGGGGGGCGAGAAGATACGCAGTATTTT. Amino acids: CASSVGGREDTQYF.

This rearrangement joins TRBV5-1 to TRBJ1-6, with D hard to call. CDR1 is SGHRS, CDR2 YFSETQ, per germline. The ends were cut back, 6 bases at V and 8 bases at J, with 15 bases in the middle. The CDR3 length is 14 residues. This CDR3 is CASNPGEIDSPLHF. The CDR3 DNA follows: TGCGCCAGCAACCCTGGGGAGATAGATTCACCCCTCCACTTT.

V usage is TRBV4-3 and J usage is TRBJ1-1; D possibly corresponds to TRBD1 (5 bases). The CDR3 totals 18 residues. CDR1 and CDR2 from the germline V gene are LGHNA and YSLEER. V lost 0 bases and J 3 bases, leaving 20 bases between the germline ends. CDR3 in DNA: TGCGCCAGCAGCCAAGATGTGGGAGGGGTATTGGGCGACACTGAAGCTTTCTTT. Translating gives CASSQDVGGVLGDTEAFF.

The sample holds a few counts of this clone. The V call is TRBV6-1, the J call TRBJ1-1; D perhaps matches TRBD1 (5 bases). The ends were cut back, 3 bases at V and 0 bases at J, with 11 bases in the middle. This CDR3 has 15 amino acids. From germline, CDR1 is MNHNS and CDR2 SASEGT. The CDR3 bases are TGTGCCAGCAGTGACCCAGGGTGGGTGAACACTGAAGCTTTCTTT. This gives the protein CASSDPGWVNTEAFF.

The rearrangement joins TRBV7-7 to TRBJ2-5; TRBD2 matches at 8 bases. From germline, CDR1 is SSHAT and CDR2 FNYEAQ (reference sequence). This CDR3 has 16 residues. The trim removed 4 bases at V and 2 bases at J, leaving 9 bases unmatched. The CDR3 DNA is TGTGCCAGCAGCTCAACGGGGGGGGCAGCTCAAGAGACCCAGTACTTC. Translation: CASSSTGGAAQETQYF.